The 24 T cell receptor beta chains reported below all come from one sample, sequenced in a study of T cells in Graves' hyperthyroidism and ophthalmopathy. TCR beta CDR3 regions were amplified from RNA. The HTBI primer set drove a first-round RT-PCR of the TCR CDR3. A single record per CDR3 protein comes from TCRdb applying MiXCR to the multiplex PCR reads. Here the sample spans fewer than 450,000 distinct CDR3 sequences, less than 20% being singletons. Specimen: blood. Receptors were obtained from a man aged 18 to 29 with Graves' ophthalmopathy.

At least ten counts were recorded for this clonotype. The CDR3 DNA reads TGTGCCAGCAGTACCCCCCGGGGCGGACAGGGGGCAAATGAGCAGTTCTTC. Its translation is CASSTPRGGQGANEQFF. The rearrangement joins TRBV6-1 to TRBJ2-1; 11 nucleotides agree with TRBD1. The germline V gene has CDR1 MNHNS and CDR2 SASEGT. The CDR3 consists of 17 residues. The V gene end was trimmed by 5 bases and the J gene end by 7 bases; junction bases not matched to a gene: 13.

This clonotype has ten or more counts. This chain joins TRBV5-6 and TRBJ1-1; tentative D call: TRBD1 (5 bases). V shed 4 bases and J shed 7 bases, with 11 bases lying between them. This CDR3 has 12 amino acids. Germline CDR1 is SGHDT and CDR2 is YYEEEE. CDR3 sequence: CASSATRVEAFF. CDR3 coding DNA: TGTGCCAGCAGCGCGACCAGGGTTGAAGCTTTCTTT.

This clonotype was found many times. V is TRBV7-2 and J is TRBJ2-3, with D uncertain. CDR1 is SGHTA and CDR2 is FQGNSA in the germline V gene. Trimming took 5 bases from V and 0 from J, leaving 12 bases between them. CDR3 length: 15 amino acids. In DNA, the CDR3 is TGTGCCAGCAGCCTGGGCGGAACTAGCACAGATACGCAGTATTTT. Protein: CASSLGGTSTDTQYF.

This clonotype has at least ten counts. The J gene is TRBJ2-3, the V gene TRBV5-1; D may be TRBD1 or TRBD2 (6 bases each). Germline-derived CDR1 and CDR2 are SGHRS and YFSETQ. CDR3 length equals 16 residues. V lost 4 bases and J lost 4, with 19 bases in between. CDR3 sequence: CASSQEGGQGPDTQYF. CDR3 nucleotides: TGCGCCAGCAGCCAAGAGGGGGGCCAAGGCCCAGATACGCAGTATTTT.

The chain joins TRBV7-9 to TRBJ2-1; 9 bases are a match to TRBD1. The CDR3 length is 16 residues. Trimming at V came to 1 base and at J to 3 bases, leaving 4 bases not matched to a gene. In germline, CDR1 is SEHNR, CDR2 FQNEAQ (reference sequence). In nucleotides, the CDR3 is TGTGCCAGCAGCTTAGGGACAGGGGCTCTCTACAATGAGCAGTTCTTC. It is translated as CASSLGTGALYNEQFF.

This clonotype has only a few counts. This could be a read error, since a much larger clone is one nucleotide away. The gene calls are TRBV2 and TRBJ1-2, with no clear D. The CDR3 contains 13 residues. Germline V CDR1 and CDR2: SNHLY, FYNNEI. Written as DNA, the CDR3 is TGTGCCGGCAGTGAACAAGGATTATATGGCTACACCTTC. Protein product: CAGSEQGLYGYTF.

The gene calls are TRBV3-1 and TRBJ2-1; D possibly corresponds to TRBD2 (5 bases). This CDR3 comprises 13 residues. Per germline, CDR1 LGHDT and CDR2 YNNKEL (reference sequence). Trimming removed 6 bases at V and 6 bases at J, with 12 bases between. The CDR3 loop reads CASSLDYANEQFF. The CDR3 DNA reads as TGTGCCAGCAGTTTAGACTACGCCAATGAGCAGTTCTTC.

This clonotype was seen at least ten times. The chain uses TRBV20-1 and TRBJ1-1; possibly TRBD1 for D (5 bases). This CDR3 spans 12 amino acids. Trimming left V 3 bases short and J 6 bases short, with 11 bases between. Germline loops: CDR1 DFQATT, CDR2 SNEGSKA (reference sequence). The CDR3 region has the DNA TGCAGTGCTAGGGCAGGGTTGGCTGAAGCTTTCTTT. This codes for CSARAGLAEAFF.

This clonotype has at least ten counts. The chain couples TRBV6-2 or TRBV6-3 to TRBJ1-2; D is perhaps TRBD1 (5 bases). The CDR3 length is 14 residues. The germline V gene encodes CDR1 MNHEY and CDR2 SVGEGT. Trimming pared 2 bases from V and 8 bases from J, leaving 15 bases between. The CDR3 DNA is TGTGCCAGCAGTTACACCGGGACGGCCGACGGCTACACCTTC. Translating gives CASSYTGTADGYTF.

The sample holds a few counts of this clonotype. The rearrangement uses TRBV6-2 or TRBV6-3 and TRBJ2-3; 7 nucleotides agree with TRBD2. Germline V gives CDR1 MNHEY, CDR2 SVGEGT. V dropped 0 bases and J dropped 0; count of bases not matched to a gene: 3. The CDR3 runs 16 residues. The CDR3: CASSYSSGASTDTQYF. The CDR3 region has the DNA TGTGCCAGCAGTTACTCGAGCGGGGCGAGCACAGATACGCAGTATTTT.

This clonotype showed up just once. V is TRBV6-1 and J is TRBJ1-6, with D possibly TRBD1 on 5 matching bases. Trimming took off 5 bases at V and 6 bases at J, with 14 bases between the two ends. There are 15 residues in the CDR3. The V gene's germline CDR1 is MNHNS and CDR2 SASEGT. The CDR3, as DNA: TGTGCCAGCAGTCAAGGGACCTTAAGTAATTCACCCCTCCACTTT. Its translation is CASSQGTLSNSPLHF.

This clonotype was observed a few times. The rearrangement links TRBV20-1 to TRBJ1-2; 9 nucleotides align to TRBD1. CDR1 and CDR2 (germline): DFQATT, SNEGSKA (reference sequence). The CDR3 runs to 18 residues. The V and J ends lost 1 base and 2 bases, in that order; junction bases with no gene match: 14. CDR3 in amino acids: CSARAYRDRDLTNYGYTF. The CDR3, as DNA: TGCAGTGCTAGAGCTTACCGGGACAGGGACCTAACGAACTATGGCTACACCTTC.

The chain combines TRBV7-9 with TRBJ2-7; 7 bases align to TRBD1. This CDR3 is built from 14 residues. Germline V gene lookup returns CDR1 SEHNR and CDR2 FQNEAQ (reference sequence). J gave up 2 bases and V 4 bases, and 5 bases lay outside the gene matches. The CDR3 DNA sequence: TGTGCCAGCAGCTCCGAAAGGGGGCCCTACGAGCAGTACTTC. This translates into CASSSERGPYEQYF.

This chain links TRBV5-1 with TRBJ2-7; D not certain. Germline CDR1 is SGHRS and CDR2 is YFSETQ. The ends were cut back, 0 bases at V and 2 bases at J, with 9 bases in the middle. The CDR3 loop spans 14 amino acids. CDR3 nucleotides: TGCGCCAGCAGCTTGGGGTGGGAACCCTACGAGCAGTACTTC. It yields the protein CASSLGWEPYEQYF.

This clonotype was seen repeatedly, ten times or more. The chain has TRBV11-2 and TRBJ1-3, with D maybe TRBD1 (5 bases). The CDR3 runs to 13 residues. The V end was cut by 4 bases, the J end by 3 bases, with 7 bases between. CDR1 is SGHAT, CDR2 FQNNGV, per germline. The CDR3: CASSSQGGNTIYF. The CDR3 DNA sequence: TGTGCCAGCAGCTCGCAGGGTGGAAACACCATATATTTT. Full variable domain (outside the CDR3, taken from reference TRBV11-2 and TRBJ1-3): EAGVAQSPRYKIIEKRQSVAFWCNPISGHATLYWYQQILGQGPKLLIQFQNNGVVDDSQLPKDRFSAERLKGVDSTLKIQPAKLEDSAVYLCASSSQGGNTIYFGEGSWLTVV.

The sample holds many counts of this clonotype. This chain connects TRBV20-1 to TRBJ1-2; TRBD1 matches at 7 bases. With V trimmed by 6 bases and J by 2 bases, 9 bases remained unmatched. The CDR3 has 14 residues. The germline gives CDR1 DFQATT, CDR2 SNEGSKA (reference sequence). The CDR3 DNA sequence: TGCAGTGCCTCGGTCTTACAGGGGAACTATGGCTACACCTTC. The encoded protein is CSASVLQGNYGYTF.

CDR3 residues: CASSDPGQGDTQYF. For the CDR3, the DNA is TGTGCCAGCAGTGACCCGGGACAGGGGGATACGCAGTATTTT. The genes are TRBV6-2 or TRBV6-3 and TRBJ2-3; the match to TRBD1 covers 10 bases. The ends lost 5 bases at V and 6 bases at J; junction bases unmatched: 5. CDR3 length: 14 residues. The germline CDR1 and CDR2 sequences are MNHEY and SVGEGT.

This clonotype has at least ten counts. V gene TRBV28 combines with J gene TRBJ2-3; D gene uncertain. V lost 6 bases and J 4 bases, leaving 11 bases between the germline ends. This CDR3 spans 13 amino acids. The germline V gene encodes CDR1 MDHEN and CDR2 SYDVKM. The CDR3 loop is CASSIRAPDTQYF. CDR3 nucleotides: TGTGCCAGCAGCATCCGGGCTCCAGATACGCAGTATTTT.

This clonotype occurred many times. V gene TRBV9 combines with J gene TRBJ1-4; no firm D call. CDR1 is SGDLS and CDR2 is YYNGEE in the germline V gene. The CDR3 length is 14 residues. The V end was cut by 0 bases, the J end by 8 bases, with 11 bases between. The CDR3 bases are TGTGCCAGCAGCGTAGATGTCTTTGGGGAAAAACTGTTTTTT. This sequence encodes CASSVDVFGEKLFF.

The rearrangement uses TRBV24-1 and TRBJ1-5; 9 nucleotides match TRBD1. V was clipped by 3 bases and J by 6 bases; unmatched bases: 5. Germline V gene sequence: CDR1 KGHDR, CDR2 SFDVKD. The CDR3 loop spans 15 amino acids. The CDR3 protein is CATSDRRQGGQPQHF. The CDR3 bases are TGTGCCACCAGTGATAGACGACAGGGGGGTCAGCCCCAGCATTTT.

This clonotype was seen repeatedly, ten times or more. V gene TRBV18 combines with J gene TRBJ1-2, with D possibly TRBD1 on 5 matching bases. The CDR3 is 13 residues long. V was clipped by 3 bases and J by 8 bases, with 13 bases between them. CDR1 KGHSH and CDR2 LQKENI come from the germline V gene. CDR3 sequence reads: CASSPPGFAGYTF. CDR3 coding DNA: TGTGCCAGCTCACCTCCAGGGTTTGCGGGCTACACCTTC.

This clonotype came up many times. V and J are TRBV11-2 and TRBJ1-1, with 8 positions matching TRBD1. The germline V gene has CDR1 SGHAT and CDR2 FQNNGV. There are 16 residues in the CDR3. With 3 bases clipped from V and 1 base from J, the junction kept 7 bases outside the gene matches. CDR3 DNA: TGTGCCAGCAGCTTTCCGCGGGACAGGCGGAACACTGAAGCTTTCTTT. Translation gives CASSFPRDRRNTEAFF.

The CDR3 sequence: CASRPILQTSRNEQFF. The CDR3 coding sequence is TGCGCCAGCAGGCCGATTCTTCAAACCAGCCGCAATGAGCAGTTCTTC. The rearrangement uses TRBV4-1 and TRBJ2-1; the D is unclear. The CDR3 runs 16 residues. Trimming removed 6 bases from V and 6 bases from J, with 21 bases in between. Germline CDR1 and CDR2: MGHRA and YSYEKL.

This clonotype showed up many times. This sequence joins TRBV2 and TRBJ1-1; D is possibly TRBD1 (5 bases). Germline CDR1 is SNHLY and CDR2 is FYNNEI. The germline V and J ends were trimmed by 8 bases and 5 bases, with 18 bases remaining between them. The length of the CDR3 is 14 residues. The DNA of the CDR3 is TGTGCCAGCCGACAGACGGCAGTGGGAACTGAAGCTTTCTTT. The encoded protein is CASRQTAVGTEAFF.